The T cell receptor (beta chain) under discussion was sequenced for a study of tumor-infiltrating lymphocytes in primary liver carcinoma (dated by TCRdb to 2016 to 2017). At the level of the whole study: Roughly five patients with histopathologically diagnosed primary liver carcinoma underwent surgical resection in China between 2015 and 2016. Of the five patients, three men and two women aged 30 to 69 years, four had hepatocellular carcinoma and one had combined HCC and intrahepatic cholangiocarcinoma. Tumors of the five patients were stage T1-T3 N0M0 with maximum diameters of roughly 4.2 to 11 cm. Each sample produced roughly 3.65 to 8 million productive TCRbeta reads, and read depth showed no significant difference between tissue types. For each liver tumor, the study sampled five regions along with adjacent normal tissue and blood, and applied TCRbeta repertoire sequencing, expression microarrays and whole-exome sequencing. A total of around 35 specimens from 5 patients, comprising some 25 tumor regions, 5 adjacent noncancerous liver tissues and 5 peripheral blood samples, were covered by TCRbeta repertoire sequencing. Repertoires from technical replicates were highly reproducible, with mean shared-clone rates approximately 0.88 and correlation coefficients above 0.95.

TCRbeta-specific cDNA was reverse-transcribed from about 520 ng total RNA using a constant-region primer and ProtoScript II reverse transcriptase. Three nested multiplex PCR rounds, following a slightly modified ARM-PCR procedure, were used to build the TCRbeta libraries. Each of the first two PCR rounds ran for roughly 9 cycles using multiplex TRBV1-TRBV30 forward primers together with a Cbeta reverse primer. Sample barcodes and Illumina adapters were added in a final 25-cycle PCR using Deep VentR polymerase. Before sequencing, amplicons between 200 and 500 bp were purified from gel using a QIAquick gel extraction kit. The TCRbeta amplicons were sequenced with 250-bp paired-end reads on an Illumina HiSeq 2500. The published analysis was carried out like this. To recover full CDR3 sequences, reads were quality-trimmed using Trimmomatic v0.33 and paired reads were then merged using FLASH v1.2.11. V, D and J germline segments were assigned to the rearranged TCRbeta sequences using MiGEC v1.2.1b. Clonotype statistics and Shannon-Wiener diversity indices were calculated with VDJtools v1.0.0. Except for diversity analysis, only each sample's 250 most abundant clonotypes were used in subsequent analyses to reduce sampling bias. TCRdb trimmed the raw reads at Q25, called clones with MiXCR and kept productive beta chains. Each CDR3 protein appears once, grouped with its most common genes and DNA. TCRdb, not the authors, supplied the V and J calls. For this sample there are approximately 210,000 distinct CDR3 sequences; approximately 65% appear just once. The top ten clonotypes cover roughly 6.8% of the sample.

Points on this clonotype: Its antigen is unknown. At one of its ends the junction is not consistent with the germline gene, which may arise from a read error.

Counted from cysteine to phenylalanine, this CDR3 has 16 amino acids. Left in the record is the CDR3 DNA by itself, 48 bases read in frame from the first base. The germline V gene supplies CDR1 SQVTM and CDR2 ANQGSEA. What the research found in general, with its limitations: A significantly larger repertoire fraction was made up by the top 250 clones in tumors than in blood (p = 0.039). Pairs of tumor regions showed greater repertoire overlap (mean about 36%) than tumor-adjacent pairs (roughly 17%) or tumor-blood pairs (roughly 14%), which is consistent with antigen-driven expansion. Only the TCR beta chain was sequenced, which likely underestimates true repertoire diversity because unpaired alpha chains were not captured. The study included only 4 to 6 patients, and the authors note findings should be validated in a larger study. Because the samples were bulk and unsorted, CD4+ and CD8+ T cell repertoires could not be compared.

RNA from unsorted whole blood was extracted with TRIzol reagent, and germline DNA was obtained with the DNeasy Blood & Tissue kit. Patients had chronic HBV infection and were treatment-naive at sampling. Before surgery, approximately 3.6 milliliters of peripheral blood were drawn into K2EDTA tubes. The sequence was collected from a woman aged 55-69 years with primary liver carcinoma and hepatitis B virus infection. The chain is encoded by TRBV29-1 joined to TRBJ2-1; 7 middle bases align to TRBD2. Sequenced material: peripheral blood. CDR3 region: CCFADPTSELYNEQFF. The DNA is as follows: TGTTGCTTTGCAGACCCCACTAGCGAACTATACAATGAGCAGTTCTTC.